The rows below give T cell receptor beta chains drawn from one sample of a study of OX40 agonist ivuxolimab in advanced cancers. Sequencing used immunoSEQ multiplex PCR; TCRdb keeps in-frame clones, though not all of them. The sample has 60,000 to 100,000 clones; 92% are singletons. The specimen comprised CD4+ or CD8+ T cells sorted from blood, sampled in a trial of the OX40 agonist ivuxolimab. The receptor set was obtained from an adult with an advanced solid tumor such as melanoma, head and neck, liver or kidney cancer. Each CDR3 is given with its conserved first and last residue. The D gene is left open where the match is weak. Size is omitted from some rows. Given values are once, few, many or a class for expanded clones.

abundance,v_gene,d_gene,j_gene,CDR3nt,CDR3aa
-,TRBV6-4,TRBD2,TRBJ2-1,TGTGCCAGCACCATGACTAGCGGGCCCTCCAATGAGCAGTTCTTC,CASTMTSGPSNEQFF
once,TRBV7-9,TRBD1,TRBJ1-3,TGTGCCAGCAGCCAGGTTCAGGGGGCCATCTCTGGAAACACCATATATTTT,CASSQVQGAISGNTIYF
-,TRBV7-2,-,TRBJ1-1,TGTGCCAGCAGCCCCGGCGGACACCCCACTGAAGCTTTCTTT,CASSPGGHPTEAFF
-,TRBV15,-,TRBJ2-1,TGTGCCACCAGCAGGGGGAGCTCCTACAATGAGCAGTTCTTC,CATSRGSSYNEQFF
-,TRBV5-1,-,TRBJ1-2,TGCGCCAGCAGCCCAACCGGGACGGCCGGTGGTGGCTACACCTTC,CASSPTGTAGGGYTF
-,TRBV19,-,TRBJ2-4,TGTGCCAGTAGTATAGGTAACCGGGGCCTGGGATCGGACATTCAGTACTTC,CASSIGNRGLGSDIQYF
-,TRBV19,TRBD1,TRBJ2-5,TGTGCCAGTAGAACAGGGGGTGGAGAGACCCAGTACTTC,CASRTGGGETQYF
-,TRBV7-2,-,TRBJ1-3,TGTGCCAGCAGCTTACTCGGGGACTCTGGAAACACCATATATTTT,CASSLLGDSGNTIYF
-,TRBV9,-,TRBJ2-2,TGTGCCAGCAGCCCACGAACGAACACCGGGGAGCTGTTTTTT,CASSPRTNTGELFF
-,TRBV7-9,TRBD1,TRBJ1-1,TGTGCCAGCAGCCCGACAGGGGGTGGCATGAACACTGAAGCTTTCTTT,CASSPTGGGMNTEAFF
-,TRBV14,-,TRBJ2-5,TGTGCCAGCAGCCAAGATTTGGCAGGGTTATCAAAGACCCAGTACTTC,CASSQDLAGLSKTQYF
-,TRBV19,-,TRBJ1-5,TGTGCCAGTACTGGGCGCCGCAGGGGCAATCAGCCCCAGCATTTT,CASTGRRRGNQPQHF
-,TRBV27,TRBD2,TRBJ2-1,TGTGCCAGCAGTCCTAGCGGGAATTACAATGAGCAGTTCTTC,CASSPSGNYNEQFF
-,TRBV27,-,TRBJ2-7,TGTGCCAGCAGTCCTCAGGGGATCCACGAGCAGTACTTC,CASSPQGIHEQYF
-,TRBV19,TRBD1,TRBJ1-4,TGTGCCAGTAGTATACGCGGGGGACAGCTAAATGAAAAACTGTTTTTT,CASSIRGGQLNEKLFF
-,TRBV13,TRBD2,TRBJ2-5,TGTGCCAGCAGCACCCTAGCGGGAAATGGCGCCCAAGAGACCCAGTACTTC,CASSTLAGNGAQETQYF
-,TRBV11-3,TRBD1,TRBJ2-7,TGTGCCAGCAGCCTGGGGGGACAGGGGGGCGAGCAGTACTTC,CASSLGGQGGEQYF
-,TRBV28,-,TRBJ2-7,TGTGCCAGCAGATACAGGGAGAGAGGATGGTCCTACGAGCAGTACTTC,CASRYRERGWSYEQYF
-,TRBV28,-,TRBJ1-2,TGTGCCAGCAAAGAGGACCCCTATGGCTACACCTTC,CASKEDPYGYTF
-,TRBV19,-,TRBJ2-5,TGTGCCAGTAGTCTCCAGGGCGGGGAGACCCAGTACTTC,CASSLQGGETQYF
-,TRBV19,TRBD2,TRBJ2-7,TGTGCCAGTAGCACTAGCGGGAGGGGGTACGAGCAGTACTTC,CASSTSGRGYEQYF
-,TRBV6-1,TRBD1,TRBJ1-2,TGTGCCAGCACCGAGGGGACAGTCTATGGCTACACCTTC,CASTEGTVYGYTF
-,TRBV5-1,-,TRBJ2-2,TGCGCCAGCAGCTTGGGCCCGGGACTGGCGAACACCGGGGAGCTGTTTTTT,CASSLGPGLANTGELFF
-,TRBV2,-,TRBJ1-2,TGTGCCAGCAGTGAAGGTTACGGGGGCGGCTATGGCTACACCTTC,CASSEGYGGGYGYTF
few,TRBV2,TRBD1,TRBJ1-2,TGTGCCAGCAGCCCGGGACAGCGACGCTATGGCTACACCTTC,CASSPGQRRYGYTF
-,TRBV6-6,-,TRBJ2-2,TGTGCCAGCAGTACCGGACCGGTGAATGTCGGGGAGCTGTTTTTT,CASSTGPVNVGELFF
-,TRBV9,TRBD1,TRBJ2-1,TGTGCCAGCAGCGTAGTCCCCCTCGGGACAGTTTACAATGAGCAGTTCTTC,CASSVVPLGTVYNEQFF
-,TRBV5-4,-,TRBJ2-2,TGTGCCAGCAGCTTAGACCTTTCGAACACCGGGGAGCTGTTTTTT,CASSLDLSNTGELFF
-,TRBV4-3,-,TRBJ1-1,TGCGCCAGCAGCCAAGATCTGGCCAGGAGGGGCCCGAACACTGAAGCTTTCTTT,CASSQDLARRGPNTEAFF
-,TRBV15,-,TRBJ1-3,TGTGCCACCAGCACCCGGACAGTTAACCCTGGAAACACCATATATTTT,CATSTRTVNPGNTIYF
few,TRBV30,TRBD1,TRBJ1-1,TGTGCCTGTACAGGGGGCTACGGCACTGAAGCTTTCTTT,CACTGGYGTEAFF
-,TRBV5-1,-,TRBJ2-1,TGCGCCAGCAGCTTGGTTCTCGGGTCCAACAATGAGCAGTTCTTC,CASSLVLGSNNEQFF
-,TRBV5-1,-,TRBJ2-3,TGCGCCTCGGCGTTTACAGCAGACACAGATACGCAGTATTTT,CASAFTADTDTQYF
-,TRBV7-2,-,TRBJ2-1,TGTGCCAGCAGCTTAGGTGGTGGGGTTGATGAGCAGTTCTTC,CASSLGGGVDEQFF
-,TRBV5-6,-,TRBJ2-7,TGTGCCAGCAGCTTCACCGCCTACGAGCAGTACTTC,CASSFTAYEQYF
-,TRBV19,TRBD1,TRBJ2-1,TGTGCCAGTAACCAGGGGGCACAGAGGAATGAGCAGTTCTTC,CASNQGAQRNEQFF
-,TRBV7-9,-,TRBJ1-1,TGTGCCAGCAGTCTCACAGGGAACACTGAAGCTTTCTTT,CASSLTGNTEAFF
-,TRBV30,-,TRBJ2-7,TGTGCCAGCACCGGGACCGCTCGATACGAGCAGTACTTC,CASTGTARYEQYF
few,TRBV18,-,TRBJ1-5,TGTGCCAGCTCACTAACCGGCGCAGGGGATAGCAATCAGCCCCAGCATTTT,CASSLTGAGDSNQPQHF
-,TRBV4-1,-,TRBJ2-1,TGCGCCAGCAGCCAAATATCATGGTCGGCGATTAAGTTCTTC,CASSQISWSAIKFF
-,TRBV7-2,TRBD1,TRBJ2-7,TGTGCCAGCAGCCAAGACAGGGGCCGAATGCAGTACTTC,CASSQDRGRMQYF
once,TRBV21-1,-,TRBJ1-5,TGTGCCAGCAGCAAAATAAGAGCCAGGACAGGGGGCCGTGATCAGCCCCAGCATTTT,CASSKIRARTGGRDQPQHF
-,TRBV6-5,TRBD2,TRBJ2-7,TGTGCCAGCAGCCTAGCGGGATTCGACGAGCAGTACTTC,CASSLAGFDEQYF
-,TRBV4-2,-,TRBJ1-3,TGTGCCAGCAGCCGTCAGACGGATTCTGGAAACACCATATATTTT,CASSRQTDSGNTIYF
-,TRBV7-9,TRBD2,TRBJ2-7,TGTGCCAGCAGCCCCGGACTAGCGGGAGGAAACTCCTACGAGCAGTACTTC,CASSPGLAGGNSYEQYF
-,TRBV18,TRBD1,TRBJ1-1,TGTGCCAGCCGTATGACAGGGGAGTCGAACACTGAAGCTTTCTTT,CASRMTGESNTEAFF
-,TRBV7-2,-,TRBJ1-2,TGTGCCAGCAGCCCCCAAGGGCCTGCTAACTATGGCTACACCTTC,CASSPQGPANYGYTF
once,TRBV19,-,TRBJ2-5,TGTGCCAGTAGCGACCCTAGGAGGGGAGGTGAGACCCAGTACTTC,CASSDPRRGGETQYF
-,TRBV28,-,TRBJ1-2,TGTGCCAGCAGTCCAGGTGGCAGGGTATTATATGGCTACACCTTC,CASSPGGRVLYGYTF
once,TRBV2,TRBD1,TRBJ1-4,TGTGCCAGCAGGGATAAGACAGGGATTAATGAAAAACTGTTTTTT,CASRDKTGINEKLFF
once,TRBV2,-,TRBJ2-2,TGTGCCAGCAGTGAACACACCGGGGAGCTGTTTTTT,CASSEHTGELFF
-,TRBV6-1,-,TRBJ1-5,TGTGCCAGCACTATAGCCAGCAATCAGCCCCAGCATTTT,CASTIASNQPQHF
-,TRBV5-4,-,TRBJ2-3,TGTGCCAGCAGCTTGGGGGTTAGCGGAAGCACAGATACGCAGTATTTT,CASSLGVSGSTDTQYF
-,TRBV28,-,TRBJ1-3,TGTGCCAGCAGGGGATCGACCGGGACACCGAACTTTATCTCTGGAAACACCATATATTTT,CASRGSTGTPNFISGNTIYF
-,TRBV11-3,-,TRBJ1-1,TGTGCCAGCAGCTTAGCAGGGACTAGGAACACTGAAGCTTTCTTT,CASSLAGTRNTEAFF
-,TRBV4-1,-,TRBJ2-7,TGCGCCAGCAGCCAGGAGATCAGGGTCTCCTACGAGCAGTACTTC,CASSQEIRVSYEQYF
-,TRBV7-9,-,TRBJ1-4,TGTGCCAGCAGCTTCGATGAAAAACTGTTTTTT,CASSFDEKLFF
few,TRBV4-1,-,TRBJ2-1,TGCGCCAGCAGCCAAGATTTCGCGAGCTCCTACAATGAGCAGTTCTTC,CASSQDFASSYNEQFF
-,TRBV5-4,TRBD2,TRBJ2-1,TGTGCCAGCAGCCCCGGGGCTAGCGGGGGGGTATATGAGCAGTTCTTC,CASSPGASGGVYEQFF